The rows below give T cell receptor beta chains drawn from one sample of a study of T cell responses to AZD1222 COVID-19 vaccine. Repertoires were generated with immunoSEQ multiplex PCR, while TCRdb's copy carries only in-frame clones and drops some. The sample lists over 150,000 clones; around nine tenths were seen once. Sequencing used peripheral blood, obtained 28 days after the second AZD1222 dose. These receptors originate from an adult who received the AZD1222 COVID-19 vaccine. CDR3s leave out the opening cysteine and the closing phenylalanine or tryptophan. The order of the fields is V gene, D gene, J gene, CDR3 protein. A D gene is named only where the DNA matches it firmly.

V gene: TRBV7-6; D gene: NA; J gene: TRBJ2-7; CDR3 protein: ASSPTQGAQGEQY
V gene: TRBV5-1; D gene: TRBD1; J gene: TRBJ1-1; CDR3 protein: ASSSGQQNTEAF
V gene: TRBV7-2; D gene: NA; J gene: TRBJ1-1; CDR3 protein: ASSLLGENTEAF
V gene: TRBV7-9; D gene: NA; J gene: TRBJ1-4; CDR3 protein: ASSLARGAVGEKLF
V gene: TRBV7-3; D gene: NA; J gene: TRBJ1-2; CDR3 protein: ASSRKNLRAGADLLA
V gene: TRBV5-1; D gene: NA; J gene: TRBJ2-1; CDR3 protein: ASSLSLGSYEQF
V gene: TRBV20-1; D gene: NA; J gene: TRBJ1-1; CDR3 protein: SARGNTEAF
V gene: TRBV6-5; D gene: NA; J gene: TRBJ1-6; CDR3 protein: ASSNWGNSPLH
V gene: TRBV5-1; D gene: NA; J gene: TRBJ1-6; CDR3 protein: ASSVTGIRDSPLH
V gene: TRBV29-1; D gene: NA; J gene: TRBJ2-7; CDR3 protein: SASHGVAYEQY
V gene: TRBV7-9; D gene: NA; J gene: TRBJ2-1; CDR3 protein: ASSFTVSQF
V gene: TRBV6-1; D gene: NA; J gene: TRBJ2-7; CDR3 protein: ASSEDRSGEQY
V gene: TRBV3-1/TRBV3-2; D gene: NA; J gene: TRBJ1-1; CDR3 protein: ASSQDPRPVGDTEAF
V gene: TRBV6-5; D gene: NA; J gene: TRBJ2-1; CDR3 protein: ASSYSRYNEQF
V gene: TRBV23-1; D gene: NA; J gene: TRBJ2-1; CDR3 protein: ASSQDQTVTSGLDEQF
V gene: TRBV9; D gene: TRBD1; J gene: TRBJ1-1; CDR3 protein: ASSVKSGQGWGAF
V gene: TRBV6-6; D gene: NA; J gene: TRBJ1-2; CDR3 protein: ASTKEGTTYGYT
V gene: TRBV3-1/TRBV3-2; D gene: NA; J gene: TRBJ1-5; CDR3 protein: ASSQNTGSNQPQH
V gene: TRBV30; D gene: NA; J gene: TRBJ1-3; CDR3 protein: AWRLGNTIY
V gene: TRBV7-8; D gene: NA; J gene: TRBJ1-1; CDR3 protein: ASSLGGGRRMNTEAF
V gene: TRBV7-9; D gene: TRBD1; J gene: TRBJ2-1; CDR3 protein: ASSPWDSVENEQF
V gene: TRBV10-2; D gene: NA; J gene: TRBJ1-1; CDR3 protein: ASSGDRGTEAF
V gene: TRBV6-5; D gene: NA; J gene: TRBJ1-1; CDR3 protein: ASSLRDKIEAF